Presented here are 26 T cell receptor beta chains from one specimen sequenced in a study of regulatory T cells in long-lasting Graves disease. Arm-PCR of CDR3 regions and iRepertoire HTBI primers were the basis on which TCR beta libraries were built. TCRdb reprocessed the multiplex PCR reads with MiXCR, giving one entry per CDR3 protein. The repertoire consists of nearly 350,000 distinct CDR3 sequences, with around 20% occurring once and the leading ten covering less than 35%. Stated time point: persistent/refractory GD, antithyroid drugs over 5 years with positive TRAb. PBMC RNA served as the TCR library source. The specimen comprised peripheral blood mononuclear cells (PBMCs), sampled when the disease was refractory, from a patient treated with antithyroid drugs. These receptors came from a female donor with Graves disease.

Notes on this clonotype: This may be a read error: a much more frequent sequence differs by one nucleotide. The conserved phenylalanine or tryptophan normally closing the CDR3 is absent here, so this likely arose from a read error. The chain links TRBV11-1 to TRBJ2-5; D is unresolved. The ends were cut back, 6 bases at V and 5 bases at J, with 13 bases in the middle. The germline gives CDR1 SGHAT, CDR2 FQDESV (reference sequence). This CDR3 has 13 amino acids. The CDR3 region has the DNA TGTGCCAGCAGACCAAACGGGTGGGAGACCCAGTACTCC. It yields the protein CASRPNGWETQYS.

This clonotype was counted ten times or more. CDR3 in amino acids: CASSPPRSRGQETQYF. The CDR3 coding sequence is TGTGCCAGCAGCCCCCCCCGAAGCAGGGGGCAAGAGACCCAGTACTTC. The chain employs TRBV7-2 and TRBJ2-5; 7 positions match TRBD1. V lost 5 bases to trimming and J lost 2 bases; unmatched junction nucleotides: 11. The CDR3 is 16 amino acids. Germline lookup yields CDR1 SGHTA and CDR2 FQGNSA.

This rearrangement joins TRBV5-4 to TRBJ1-4, with 7 bases aligning to TRBD1. This CDR3 spans 14 amino acids. Germline V gene sequence: CDR1 SGHNT, CDR2 YYREEE (reference sequence). V shed 4 bases and J 8 bases; nucleotides not matched to a gene: 8. For the CDR3, the DNA is TGTGCCAGCAGCGAAAGGACAGGTGTCGAAAAACTGTTTTTT. It is translated as CASSERTGVEKLFF. Full variable domain (outside the CDR3, taken from reference TRBV5-4 and TRBJ1-4): ETGVTQSPTHLIKTRGQQVTLRCSSQSGHNTVSWYQQALGQGPQFIFQYYREEENGRGNFPPRFSGLQFPNYSSELNVNALELDDSALYLCASSERTGVEKLFFGSGTQLSVL.

This chain connects TRBV7-3 to TRBJ2-7, with D maybe TRBD2 (5 bases). Germline values: CDR1 SGHTA, CDR2 FQGTGA. V gave up 5 bases and J gave up 2 bases, with 13 bases separating them. CDR3 size: 14 residues. CDR3 sequence reads: CASSPAAEAYEQYF. In DNA, the CDR3 is TGTGCCAGCAGCCCCGCCGCGGAGGCCTACGAGCAGTACTTC.

The rearrangement uses TRBV6-1 and TRBJ2-7, with 9 bases fitting TRBD2. The length of the CDR3 is 13 residues. Germline CDR1 is MNHNS and CDR2 is SASEGT. V dropped 6 bases and J dropped 9; count of bases not matched to a gene: 9. The CDR3 DNA reads as TGTGCCAGCAGGATAGGACCAGCGGGAGGGCAGTACTTC. It specifies CASRIGPAGGQYF.

At least ten counts were recorded for this clonotype. The chain couples TRBV5-1 to TRBJ1-5, with D maybe TRBD1 (5 bases). V was cut by 4 bases and J by 7 bases, with 18 bases left in between. Germline V gene sequence: CDR1 SGHRS, CDR2 YFSETQ. The length of the CDR3 is 15 residues. The CDR3 DNA sequence: TGCGCCAGCAGCCCGGAAGGGTCCCGGGGGCAGCCCCAGCATTTT. It specifies CASSPEGSRGQPQHF. Combining the CDR3 with reference TRBV5-1 and TRBJ1-5 gives the whole variable domain KAGVTQTPRYLIKTRGQQVTLSCSPISGHRSVSWYQQTPGQGLQFLFEYFSETQRNKGNFPGRFSGRQFSNSRSEMNVSTLELGDSALYLCASSPEGSRGQPQHFGDGTRLSIL.

This clonotype was found many times. V usage is TRBV20-1 and J usage is TRBJ2-7; 10 nucleotides match TRBD2. Germline V gene sequence: CDR1 DFQATT, CDR2 SNEGSKA (reference sequence). This CDR3 region has 17 residues. The J segment lost 0 bases and the V segment lost 0 bases, leaving 8 bases of the junction unmatched. Here the CDR3 reads CSARDLWIAGGSYEQYF. The CDR3 DNA is TGCAGTGCTAGAGATCTCTGGATAGCGGGAGGCTCCTACGAGCAGTACTTC.

The table lists this clonotype with many counts. The chain carries TRBV12-3 or TRBV12-4 and TRBJ1-5, with no clear D. V was cut by 5 bases and J by 0 bases, with 14 bases left in between. The CDR3 has 16 residues. The CDR3 bases are TGTGCCAGCAGTCCCGGAACACTATATAGCAATCAGCCCCAGCATTTT. This translates into CASSPGTLYSNQPQHF.

The chain combines TRBV19 with TRBJ1-5; a weak D match, TRBD1 (5 bases). The CDR3 is 14 amino acids. Per germline, CDR1 LNHDA and CDR2 SQIVND (reference sequence). V was trimmed by 7 bases and J by 7 bases, leaving 17 bases between them. CDR3 sequence reads: CASNIWGGFQPQHF. DNA of the CDR3: TGTGCCAGTAACATCTGGGGGGGATTCCAGCCCCAGCATTTT.

This clonotype occurred a few times. The gene calls are TRBV7-2 and TRBJ2-7; D remains ambiguous. With 5 bases removed from V and 3 bases from J, the gap between germline ends came to 17 bases. The CDR3 runs to 15 residues. Germline loops: CDR1 SGHTA, CDR2 FQGNSA. The CDR3 bases are TGTGCCAGCAGCCCAGCCCGCCAGCACGGCTACGAGCAGTACTTC. This codes for CASSPARQHGYEQYF.

This clonotype was counted a few times. A read error may account for a junction end that differs from germline. The chain carries TRBV7-7 and TRBJ2-7, with D tentatively TRBD1 (6 bases). CDR1 and CDR2 from the germline V gene are SSHAT and FNYEAQ (reference sequence). The CDR3 is made up of 18 amino acids. Here the CDR3 DNA reads TGTGCTAGCAGCTTTGCTCCCGGGACACAAGTACCCACCTACGAGCAGTACTTC. Translating it yields CASSFAPGTQVPTYEQYF.

This clonotype was recorded a few times. The rearrangement joins TRBV30 to TRBJ2-6, with unresolved D. V was cut by 0 bases and J by 4 bases, with 7 bases left in between. The CDR3 runs to 14 residues. Germline CDR1 is GTSNPN and CDR2 is SVGIG (reference sequence). CDR3 in amino acids: CAWSVLGGANVLTF. As DNA, the CDR3 is TGTGCCTGGAGTGTCTTGGGAGGGGCCAACGTCCTGACTTTC.

This clonotype was seen a few times. The chain has TRBV6-9 and TRBJ1-1; 9 bases line up with TRBD1. Germline V gives CDR1 MNHGY, CDR2 SVAAGI. CDR3 length equals 15 residues. V lost 3 bases, J lost 1 base, and 3 bases stayed unmatched. CDR3 sequence reads: CASSYNRGQNTEAFF. In DNA form, the CDR3 reads TGTGCCAGCAGTTACAACAGGGGGCAGAACACTGAAGCTTTCTTT.

There are many counts of this clonotype. The J gene is TRBJ2-7, the V gene TRBV6-1, with D uncertain. V was clipped by 10 bases and J by 4 bases, with 20 bases between them. The germline CDR1 and CDR2 sequences are MNHNS and SASEGT. This CDR3 spans 14 amino acids. CDR3: CATMTQSRRYEQYF. CDR3 nucleotide sequence: TGTGCCACCATGACGCAGTCCCGTCGATACGAGCAGTACTTC.

This clonotype was seen only a few times. CDR3 in amino acids: CSGQEETQYF. The CDR3 nucleotides read TGCAGCGGCCAAGAAGAGACCCAGTACTTC. This rearrangement joins TRBV29-1 to TRBJ2-5; D unclear. V lost 7 bases and J lost 3, with 6 bases in between. This CDR3 region has 10 residues. The germline V gene encodes CDR1 SQVTM and CDR2 ANQGSEA.

The CDR3 nucleotides are TGTGCCAGCAGTTACTCGTGGGACGGCAATTCACCCCTCCACTTT. Protein: CASSYSWDGNSPLHF. The rearrangement uses TRBV6-2 or TRBV6-3 and TRBJ1-6; D is perhaps TRBD1 (5 bases). The CDR3 consists of 15 residues. The ends were cut back, 0 bases at V and 7 bases at J, with 10 bases in the middle. Germline V gives CDR1 MNHEY, CDR2 SVGEGT.

This clonotype occurred a few times. The V gene is TRBV4-1, the J gene TRBJ1-2; D unresolved. CDR1 MGHRA and CDR2 YSYEKL come from the germline V gene. The CDR3 totals 13 residues. Trimming removed 1 base at V and 1 base at J, with 4 bases between. This CDR3 reads CASSQGDNYGYTF. The CDR3 coding sequence is TGCGCCAGCAGCCAAGGAGATAACTATGGCTACACCTTC.

This clonotype was detected only a few times. This chain's CDR3 is CASSSHLGLLTYEQYF. CDR3 in DNA: TGTGCCAGCAGCTCCCACCTGGGACTTCTTACCTACGAGCAGTACTTC. This chain uses TRBV7-9 with TRBJ2-7; D is perhaps TRBD2 (6 bases). The CDR3 length is 16 residues. The V end lost 4 bases, the J end lost 2 bases, and 18 bases lay between the germline ends. Germline V gives CDR1 SEHNR, CDR2 FQNEAQ (reference sequence).

The genes are TRBV18 and TRBJ2-3; possibly TRBD2 for D (5 bases). CDR3 length equals 15 residues. CDR1 is KGHSH, CDR2 LQKENI, per germline. The V end was cut by 4 bases, the J end by 7 bases, with 18 bases between. Written as DNA, the CDR3 is TGTGCCAGCTCACTTACTAGGAGCAACCTCAATACGCAGTATTTT. This gives the protein CASSLTRSNLNTQYF.

J is TRBJ2-5 and V is TRBV7-8; D is unresolved. CDR3 length equals 13 residues. Germline V gene lookup returns CDR1 SGHVS and CDR2 FQNEAQ. V lost 3 bases and J 10 bases, leaving 15 bases between the germline ends. The CDR3 is CASSLRWPTRQYF. The CDR3 bases are TGTGCCAGCAGCTTGCGCTGGCCCACACGCCAGTACTTC.

This clonotype was seen ten or more times. The chain recombines TRBV18 with TRBJ1-2; perhaps TRBD1 as D (6 bases). The CDR3 contains 13 residues. V dropped 4 bases and J dropped 6 bases, with 12 bases sitting between them. From germline, CDR1 is KGHSH and CDR2 LQKENI. The CDR3 nucleotides read TGTGCCAGCTCACTCCGGGGGCGAGATGGCTACACCTTC. This encodes CASSLRGRDGYTF.

This chain uses TRBV19 with TRBJ1-1; D is unclear. Trimming took off 5 bases at V and 1 base at J, with 14 bases between the two ends. The CDR3 consists of 15 residues. CDR1 is LNHDA, CDR2 SQIVND, per germline (reference sequence). In DNA form, the CDR3 reads TGTGCCAGTAGTCCGGGAGACGCCCCGAACACTGAAGCTTTCTTT. As protein: CASSPGDAPNTEAFF.

This clonotype was picked up many times. This sequence joins TRBV28 and TRBJ1-5; unclear D gene. Between the trimmed V and J ends, which lost 3 bases and 3 bases, there was a span of 3 bases. Germline-derived CDR1 and CDR2 are MDHEN and SYDVKM. The CDR3 is made up of 12 amino acids. The chain's CDR3 is CASSFLNQPQHF. The CDR3 coding sequence is TGTGCCAGCAGTTTCCTCAATCAGCCCCAGCATTTT.

V and J are TRBV6-2 or TRBV6-3 and TRBJ1-2; 7 positions match TRBD1. The CDR3 is 17 amino acids. The ends lost 0 bases at V and 8 bases at J; junction bases unmatched: 15. CDR1 and CDR2 from the germline V gene are MNHEY and SVGEGT. This CDR3 reads CASSYSRRGRQGRGYTF. DNA of the CDR3: TGTGCCAGCAGTTACTCAAGGAGGGGGCGCCAGGGTCGGGGCTACACCTTC.

This sequence joins TRBV6-1 and TRBJ1-5; TRBD1 aligns across 9 bases. The J segment lost 6 bases and the V segment lost 7 bases, leaving 4 bases of the junction unmatched. Germline-derived CDR1 and CDR2 are MNHNS and SASEGT. The CDR3 totals 13 residues. The CDR3 reads CASKYRGRQPQHF. DNA for the CDR3: TGTGCCAGCAAGTACAGGGGGCGTCAGCCCCAGCATTTT.

This clonotype showed up many times. The chain joins TRBV13 to TRBJ1-2, with D possibly matching TRBD1 (6 bases). This CDR3 region has 16 residues. Trimming took 3 bases from V and 2 from J, leaving 16 bases between them. CDR1 and CDR2 (germline): PRHDT, FYEKMQ (reference sequence). CDR3 in amino acids: CASSFGDRWFNYGYTF. In DNA form, the CDR3 reads TGTGCCAGCAGCTTTGGTGACAGGTGGTTCAACTATGGCTACACCTTC.